The 14 T cell receptor beta chains below all came from one sample that was sequenced in a study of shared clonotypes between healthy human individuals (dated by TCRdb to 2019 to 2021). For the CD8 naive samples, CD45RO-negative cells were positively selected for CCR7, yielding a CD45RA+CCR7+ population from which TemRA cells were excluded. Preparation of the library involved the immunoSEQ multiplex PCR assay. Here the immuneACCESS table is served through TCRdb, limited to in-frame sequences with V and J called. Missing clones are a known gap in these copies; in checked studies unresolved V genes cover under half, and the rest lacks a known reason. This sample has some 740,000 clones in its table, and almost 95% of those were observed once. The ten largest make up about 25% of the sample. The specimen was naive CD8+ T cells sorted from blood. Per the publication, the cell subset or site label means: CD45RA+CCR7+. The receptors originated from a young man in good health.

The rearrangement links TRBV7-9 to TRBJ2-5; D may be TRBD1 (5 bases). This CDR3 is 14 amino acids long. Trimming removed 4 bases at V and 5 bases at J, with 14 bases between. CDR1 is SEHNR and CDR2 is FQNEAQ in the germline V gene (reference sequence). DNA of the CDR3: TGTGCCAGCAGCTCCCTGGACAACATGGAGACCCAGTACTTC. Protein sequence: CASSSLDNMETQYF.

The J gene is TRBJ2-7, the V gene TRBV7-9, with TRBD1 identical over 8 bases. Germline assignment: CDR1 SEHNR and CDR2 FQNEAQ (reference sequence). Trimming at V came to 8 bases and at J to 3 bases, leaving 6 bases not matched to a gene. The length of the CDR3 is 13 residues. CDR3 protein: CASGGQGGYEQYF. In DNA form, the CDR3 reads TGTGCCAGCGGCGGACAGGGTGGCTACGAGCAGTACTTC.

This chain connects TRBV4-1 to TRBJ2-7; 8 nucleotides match TRBD2. The V gene's germline CDR1 is MGHRA and CDR2 YSYEKL. This CDR3 contains 14 residues. The V segment lost 10 bases and the J segment 0 bases; nucleotides outside the gene matches: 8. This chain's CDR3 is CATAGGNPSYEQYF. The CDR3 DNA is TGCGCCACCGCGGGAGGCAATCCCTCCTACGAGCAGTACTTC.

This chain joins TRBV4-1 and TRBJ2-7; D possibly uses TRBD1 or TRBD2 (5 bases each). The CDR3 covers 15 residues. V lost 5 bases and J 7 bases, leaving 21 bases between the germline ends. From germline, CDR1 is MGHRA and CDR2 YSYEKL. CDR3 sequence reads: CASSAQPGRPLEQYF. The CDR3 nucleotides read TGCGCCAGCAGCGCCCAACCGGGACGGCCTCTGGAGCAGTACTTC.

This clone was seen once. The chain uses TRBV7-9 and TRBJ2-2; 8 bases agree with TRBD2. Germline CDR1 reads SEHNR; CDR2 reads FQNEAQ (reference sequence). The CDR3 extends over 15 amino acids. Losses at the gene ends were 5 bases for V and 1 base for J; bases not matched to a gene: 3. CDR3 coding DNA: TGTGCCAGCAGCCATCTAGCGGGGAACACCGGGGAGCTGTTTTTT. Translated, it gives CASSHLAGNTGELFF.

The chain joins TRBV30 to TRBJ2-5; 10 bases are a match to TRBD2. The CDR3 covers 17 residues. The V gene's germline CDR1 is GTSNPN and CDR2 SVGIG (reference sequence). The ends lost 4 bases at V and 7 bases at J; junction bases unmatched: 18. The CDR3 spells CAWKEGVRRTSGGTQYF. In nucleotides, the CDR3 is TGTGCCTGGAAAGAGGGGGTTAGAAGGACTAGCGGAGGGACCCAGTACTTC.

The V gene is TRBV28, the J gene TRBJ1-5; D gene ambiguous. V was cut by 3 bases and J by 5 bases, with 11 bases left in between. Germline-derived CDR1 and CDR2 are MDHEN and SYDVKM. This CDR3 has 14 residues. CDR3 in DNA: TGTGCCAGCAGTTTTCTCAGGTCCGATCAGCCCCAGCATTTT. Its protein is CASSFLRSDQPQHF.

To note about this clone: The identical CDR3 is also encoded by other nucleotide sequences in the sample. The rearrangement joins TRBV7-9 to TRBJ2-7; D call uncertain. Germline lookup yields CDR1 SEHNR and CDR2 FQNEAQ (reference sequence). The CDR3 spans 13 residues. Trimming removed 1 base at V and 1 base at J, with 5 bases between. The CDR3 region has the DNA TGTGCCAGCAGCTTAGACAGTTCCTACGAGCAGTACTTC. Its protein product is CASSLDSSYEQYF. Supplemented by reference TRBV7-9 and TRBJ2-7, the full variable domain reads DTGVSQNPRHKITKRGQNVTFRCDPISEHNRLYWYRQTLGQGPEFLTYFQNEAQLEKSRLLSDRFSAERPKGSFSTLEIQRTEQGDSAMYLCASSLDSSYEQYFGPGTRLTVT.

The chain links TRBV27 to TRBJ1-4, with D possibly matching TRBD1 (5 bases). The V and J ends lost 8 bases and 3 bases respectively, with 13 bases between them. Germline CDR1 MNHEY, CDR2 SMNVEV (reference sequence). The CDR3 consists of 14 residues. In DNA, the CDR3 is TGTGCCAGCGGGCGGGGGACGGCTAATGAAAAACTGTTTTTT. Its translation is CASGRGTANEKLFF.

The chain uses TRBV7-9 and TRBJ1-4, with D hard to call. The germline gives CDR1 SEHNR, CDR2 FQNEAQ (reference sequence). CDR3 length equals 14 residues. V gave up 4 bases and J gave up 3 bases, with 9 bases separating them. In DNA, the CDR3 is TGTGCCAGCAGCTCTTCTGGGCCTAATGAAAAACTGTTTTTT. Its translation is CASSSSGPNEKLFF. The full variable domain, with the rest looked up from reference TRBV7-9 and TRBJ1-4, is DTGVSQNPRHKITKRGQNVTFRCDPISEHNRLYWYRQTLGQGPEFLTYFQNEAQLEKSRLLSDRFSAERPKGSFSTLEIQRTEQGDSAMYLCASSSSGPNEKLFFGSGTQLSVL.

This chain uses TRBV19 with TRBJ2-1, with 9 bases fitting TRBD2. V gave up 6 bases and J gave up 5 bases; unmatched junction bases: 11. The length of the CDR3 is 16 residues. Germline CDR1 LNHDA, CDR2 SQIVND (reference sequence). The CDR3 here is CASRSSLAGLHNEQFF. The CDR3 DNA sequence: TGTGCCAGTAGATCCTCCCTAGCGGGACTCCACAATGAGCAGTTCTTC.

The chain is built from TRBV6-1 and TRBJ2-5, with a possible D match to TRBD1 (6 bases). Germline V lookup: CDR1 MNHNS, CDR2 SASEGT. CDR3 length: 11 amino acids. V lost 8 bases, J lost 5 bases, and 9 bases lay in between. This CDR3 reads CASVTGETQYF. The CDR3 DNA reads as TGTGCCAGCGTAACAGGGGAGACCCAGTACTTC.

The rearrangement links TRBV14 to TRBJ1-1; the D is unclear. The V gene lost 2 bases and the J gene lost 0 bases, with 13 bases spanning the gap. The CDR3 is made up of 16 amino acids. Germline V gives CDR1 SGHDN, CDR2 FVKESK. This CDR3 is CASSQLSGRMNTEAFF. DNA for the CDR3: TGTGCCAGCAGCCAATTATCCGGCAGGATGAACACTGAAGCTTTCTTT.

The chain joins TRBV7-9 to TRBJ2-5; 10 bases line up with TRBD1. V shed 5 bases and J 1 base; nucleotides not matched to a gene: 4. The CDR3 has 15 amino acids. CDR1 and CDR2 (germline): SEHNR, FQNEAQ (reference sequence). The CDR3 loop reads CASSPRTGGQETQYF. CDR3 nucleotides: TGTGCCAGCAGCCCCAGGACAGGGGGCCAAGAGACCCAGTACTTC.